The T cell receptor (beta chain) described here comes from a study of blood T cell repertoires in COVID-19 (dated by TCRdb to 2018 to 2020). Concerning the study at large: Collaborator samples came from the United States, Italy and Spain and covered acute and convalescent phases of COVID-19. The repertoires were released in a freely available public database intended as a resource for research on the immune response to SARS-CoV-2. Where available, HLA class I and class II types were taken from metadata supplied by the sample provider and were not determined by assay-based typing. Subjects who had been exposed to COVID-19, were actively infected with it, or had recovered from it provided the deeply sampled blood TCRbeta repertoires that made up the dataset. Sample metadata almost always included a de-identified subject ID, COVID-19 status, age in years and sex. Samples came from the ongoing ImmuneRACE study (first 160 participants) plus 1,254 subjects from 6 global collaborators. The material from the prospective study consisted of cDNA or gDNA derived from T cells, B-cell-depleted T cells, or PBMCs. Study-wide findings and limitations: The quantity of clinical and demographic metadata differed by source and by participant and was supplied without curation.

The immunoSEQ Assay, a bias-controlled multiplex PCR, was used to amplify TCRbeta CDR3 regions from genomic DNA. Per the original workflow: The number of nucleated cells in each sample was estimated from the amplification of reference gene primers within the assay. To quantify the absolute abundance of each unique TCRbeta CDR3 rearrangement, sequence reads were collapsed and filtered. For each sample, productive Simpson clonality was calculated as the square root of Simpson's diversity index across productive rearrangements. The table was pulled from immuneACCESS by TCRdb, which kept in-frame rearrangements only. Such tables lose some clones; where checked, under half of the loss comes from unresolved V genes, and the rest has no known cause. V and J calls and clone size are copied from that table; D and trimming were computed from the DNA. This sample comprises around 230,000 clones, approximately 78% of them detected only once. The ten largest clones take up roughly 12% of the sample.

Trimming takes 1 base from V and 5 bases from J, and the germline ends sit 15 bases apart. The CDR3 sequence holds 15 residues, the cysteine and phenylalanine included. The kept DNA is CDR3 alone, 45 bases in frame from the first base. CDR1 and CDR2, looked up from the germline V gene, are SGHRS and YFSETQ. Whole blood was collected in K2EDTA tubes by collaborating institutions according to the institutions' own protocols. For TCRbeta analysis, collaborators shipped samples in one of three forms: frozen whole blood, isolated PBMCs, or DNA extracted from either of those sample types. A note on this clone: What antigen it recognizes has not been identified. Base quality data are lacking; no much larger clone is found one base away.

The chain is encoded by TRBV5-1 joined to TRBJ1-1; matching of 6 bases hints at TRBD1 as the D gene. This sequence was found in a woman aged 60-70 years with active or convalescent COVID-19. The sequenced material came from peripheral blood. The CDR3 protein: CASSLRLQGRTEAFF. The bases read TGCGCCAGCAGCTTGAGGTTGCAGGGGAGAACTGAAGCTTTCTTT.